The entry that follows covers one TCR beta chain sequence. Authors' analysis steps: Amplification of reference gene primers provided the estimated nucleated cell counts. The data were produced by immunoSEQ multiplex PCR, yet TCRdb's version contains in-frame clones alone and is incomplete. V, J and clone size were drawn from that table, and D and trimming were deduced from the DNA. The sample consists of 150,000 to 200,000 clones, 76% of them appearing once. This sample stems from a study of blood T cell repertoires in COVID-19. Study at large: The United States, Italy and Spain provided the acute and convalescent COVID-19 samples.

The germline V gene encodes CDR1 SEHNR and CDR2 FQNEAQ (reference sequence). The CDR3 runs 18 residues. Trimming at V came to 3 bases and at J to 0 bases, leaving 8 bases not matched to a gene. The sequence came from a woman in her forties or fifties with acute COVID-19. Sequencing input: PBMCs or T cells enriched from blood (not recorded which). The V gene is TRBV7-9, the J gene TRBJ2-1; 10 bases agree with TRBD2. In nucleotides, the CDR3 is TGTGCCAGCAGCTTCGGGACTAGCGTTTCCATCTCCTACAATGAGCAGTTCTTC. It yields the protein CASSFGTSVSISYNEQFF.